The text below deals with one TCR beta chain. Antigen unknown. There were likely unrecorded immune exposures, though donors were nominally healthy when sampled. The sample is drawn from a study of cytomegalovirus exposure and HLA in healthy donors. Study-level information: About 79 million unique TCRs from HLA-typed donors were held in an early data release.

Researchers ran the PCR with 60 Vbeta and 13 Jbeta primers. Profiled with immunoSEQ multiplex PCR; TCRdb holds only in-frame clones, not every one. The data show over 100,000 clones, approximately 70% seen once. Study-wide findings and caveats: Sequencing depth across donors, presence/absence analyses assumed, was roughly uniform.

Input material: PBMCs. The sequence derives from a woman aged 70-85 years in good health and CMV-seropositive.

CDR3 amino acids: CASSQGPGTTDTQYF. CDR3 in DNA: TGCGCCAGCAGCCAAGGCCCGGGGACTACAGATACGCAGTATTTT. The V and J genes are TRBV4-3 and TRBJ2-3; a weak D match, TRBD2 (6 bases). With 1 base removed from V and 3 bases from J, the gap between germline ends came to 11 bases. CDR1 LGHNA and CDR2 YSLEER come from the germline V gene. The CDR3 is 15 residues long.